The TCR beta chain under discussion was sequenced for a study of read filtering for tumor transcriptome and immune sequencing. Study in general: 8 patients were R-ISS I, roughly 15 were R-ISS II, 7 were R-ISS III. DNase treatment preceded whole-transcriptome library preparation.

The library was built from around 380 ng RNA with molecular barcoded adaptors for alpha/delta and beta/gamma chains. TCRdb re-called the reads through MiXCR, storing one row per CDR3 protein. Here the sample spans fewer than 35,000 distinct CDR3 sequences, under 20% being singletons. General observations from the study: In IR-seq, single-read clonotypes were roughly 82% of clonotypes but approximately 3.2% of reads. Dropping single-read clonotypes raised IR-seq and RNA-seq shared-clonotype correlation.

The CDR3 runs 16 residues. Germline loops: CDR1 ENHRY, CDR2 SYGVKD. After removal of 2 bases from V and 0 bases from J, the junction contained 5 bases not matched to a gene. As to this clonotype: Its target is not known.

The receptor was isolated from a donor at least 40 years old with multiple myeloma. What was sequenced was a population of CD138-negative cells sorted from bone marrow. This sequence joins TRBV10-3 and TRBJ2-3; 7 bases line up with TRBD1. CDR3 residues: CAISEPGGLSTDTQYF. CDR3 in DNA: TGTGCCATCAGTGAGCCAGGGGGATTAAGCACAGATACGCAGTATTTT.